This T cell receptor beta chain is drawn from a study of T cells in Graves' hyperthyroidism and ophthalmopathy. The CDR3 consists of 15 residues. CDR1 DFQATT and CDR2 SNEGSKA come from the germline V gene (reference sequence). V gave up 5 bases and J gave up 0 bases, with 16 bases separating them. Researchers took RNA transcripts and amplified the TCR beta CDR3 regions from them. Researchers ran a first-round RT-PCR on the TCR CDR3 using the HTBI primer set. TCRdb analysed the multiplex PCR reads with MiXCR anew, one entry per CDR3 protein. The sample holds around 360,000 distinct CDR3 sequences, about 15% seen once. Study-wide findings and caveats: The model forecast ophthalmopathy, anticipating it by a median around 6.9 months before onset. From stable hyperthyroidism, ophthalmopathy was separated by a 13 V-J model.

Clinicians diagnosed patients from clinical symptoms, serum thyroxine and TRAb, thyroid ultrasound and orbital computed tomography. Fresh peripheral blood, 10 ml, yielded the PBMCs. A remark on this clonotype: Its antigen is currently unknown.

The chain recombines TRBV20-1 with TRBJ2-5, with D maybe TRBD2 (6 bases). This sequence originates from an older woman with Graves' ophthalmopathy. Sequences were obtained from blood. The CDR3 loop reads CSAPRVPGDQETQYF. CDR3 coding DNA: TGCAGTGCTCCCCGGGTTCCGGGGGACCAAGAGACCCAGTACTTC.